This entry lists 26 T cell receptor beta chains sequenced from one sample in a study of blood T cell repertoires in COVID-19 (TCRdb year 2020). The library was made by the immunoSEQ multiplex PCR assay. TCRdb's version of the immuneACCESS table is confined to in-frame rearrangements and falls short of the full clone set. An unresolved V gene accounts for under half of the shortfall where checked; the remainder is of unknown origin. Counted in this sample were 95,000 to 150,000 clones; roughly 88% of them appeared once. About 0.9% of the sample lies in the top ten. Sequencing was done on a sample of peripheral blood. All receptors come from a woman between 45 and 65 years old with active or convalescent COVID-19.

The V gene is TRBV25-1, the J gene TRBJ1-1, with D perhaps matching TRBD1 (6 bases). Trimming pared 3 bases from V and 2 bases from J, leaving 10 bases between. The CDR3 runs 14 residues. Per germline, CDR1 MGHDK and CDR2 SYGVNS. As DNA, the CDR3 is TGTGCCAGCAGTGACCACAGGGATAACACTGAAGCTTTCTTT. Its translation is CASSDHRDNTEAFF.

V is TRBV2 and J is TRBJ2-3; D is possibly TRBD1 (5 bases). Germline CDR1 reads SNHLY; CDR2 reads FYNNEI. V was cut by 7 bases and J by 6 bases, with 11 bases left in between. This CDR3 comprises 12 residues. CDR3 DNA: TGTGCCAGCATGGCTGGGGCGGATACGCAGTATTTT. The encoded protein is CASMAGADTQYF.

The chain recombines TRBV28 with TRBJ2-7; perhaps TRBD2 as D (5 bases). The CDR3 consists of 15 residues. V lost 8 bases and J 6 bases, leaving 23 bases between the germline ends. Germline-derived CDR1 and CDR2 are MDHEN and SYDVKM. CDR3 bases: TGTGCCAGCGATTCGGAACGGCTAGCTGTGTCCGAGCAGTACTTC. Its protein product is CASDSERLAVSEQYF.

The J gene is TRBJ1-2, the V gene TRBV2, with D perhaps matching TRBD1 (5 bases). Per the germline V gene, CDR1 is SNHLY and CDR2 is FYNNEI. V gave up 6 bases and J gave up 2 bases, with 13 bases separating them. This CDR3 has 14 amino acids. CDR3 amino acids: CASSLGHQNYGYTF. For the CDR3, the DNA is TGTGCCAGCAGCCTTGGACACCAAAACTATGGCTACACCTTC.

The CDR3 DNA sequence: TGTGCCAGCTCAACCTGGACTAGCGGTGGCTACAATGAGCAGTTCTTC. This translates into CASSTWTSGGYNEQFF. The rearrangement joins TRBV18 to TRBJ2-1; TRBD2 matches 10 bases. There are 16 residues in the CDR3. Trimming removed 5 bases from V and 3 bases from J; junction bases left unmatched: 7. In germline, CDR1 is KGHSH, CDR2 LQKENI.

The chain has TRBV7-9 and TRBJ1-4; 8 nucleotides align to TRBD1. CDR1 SEHNR and CDR2 FQNEAQ come from the germline V gene (reference sequence). The CDR3 extends over 15 amino acids. The V and J ends lost 4 bases and 4 bases, in that order; junction bases with no gene match: 5. The CDR3 DNA reads as TGTGCCAGCAGCTCCAGGACAGGGTTTAATGAAAAACTGTTTTTT. Residues: CASSSRTGFNEKLFF.

CDR3 region: CASSPSHQETQYF. The CDR3 DNA follows: TGCGCCAGCAGCCCGTCCCACCAAGAGACCCAGTACTTC. This rearrangement joins TRBV5-1 to TRBJ2-5; D uncertain. V shed 4 bases and J shed 0 bases, with 7 bases lying between them. The V gene's germline CDR1 is SGHRS and CDR2 YFSETQ. The CDR3 extends over 13 amino acids.

This clone showed up just once. The chain employs TRBV9 and TRBJ1-6, with D possibly being TRBD1 (5 bases). CDR1 SGDLS and CDR2 YYNGEE come from the germline V gene. The CDR3 runs 15 residues. V shed 0 bases and J shed 5 bases, with 9 bases lying between them. In DNA, the CDR3 is TGTGCCAGCAGCGTAGGGGGGGACGATAATTCACCCCTCCACTTT. It encodes CASSVGGDDNSPLHF.

The chain employs TRBV11-2 and TRBJ2-3, with D possibly TRBD1 on 6 matching bases. The germline V and J ends were trimmed by 5 bases and 1 base, with 10 bases remaining between them. In germline, CDR1 is SGHAT, CDR2 FQNNGV. This CDR3 has 14 residues. CDR3 residues: CASSPWTGTDTQYF. The CDR3 DNA is TGTGCCAGCAGCCCATGGACAGGCACAGATACGCAGTATTTT.

This chain links TRBV27 with TRBJ1-2; perhaps TRBD1 as D (5 bases). Germline CDR1 reads MNHEY; CDR2 reads SMNVEV (reference sequence). The CDR3 length is 13 residues. V lost 3 bases and J 9 bases, leaving 14 bases between the germline ends. The CDR3 bases are TGTGCCAGCAGTTTCGTCAGGGCATCTAGCTACACCTTC. As protein: CASSFVRASSYTF.

The chain recombines TRBV27 with TRBJ2-5, with 9 bases matching TRBD2. Trimming cost V 5 bases and J 5 bases; bases outside gene matches: 15. The CDR3 is made up of 17 amino acids. From germline, CDR1 is MNHEY and CDR2 SMNVEV (reference sequence). The CDR3 is CASSLRREGRREETQYF. The CDR3, as DNA: TGTGCCAGCAGTCTCCGGCGGGAGGGCCGAAGGGAGGAGACCCAGTACTTC.

The CDR3 sequence is CASTLLGGASTEAFF. CDR3 DNA sequence: TGCGCCAGCACCCTGCTGGGGGGGGCAAGCACTGAAGCTTTCTTT. V is TRBV5-1 and J is TRBJ1-1; TRBD1 might be the D (6 bases). CDR3 length equals 15 residues. V lost 6 bases, J lost 4 bases, and 19 bases lay in between. CDR1 SGHRS and CDR2 YFSETQ come from the germline V gene.

The V call is TRBV28, the J call TRBJ1-6; TRBD1 matches at 11 bases. Looked up from germline, CDR1 is MDHEN and CDR2 is SYDVKM. The CDR3 has 18 amino acids. V lost 6 bases, J lost 6 bases, and 13 bases stayed unmatched. The CDR3 DNA reads TGTGCCAGCAGCCTAGCAGGGACAGGGGGGTTCGGTAATTCACCCCTCCACTTT. This encodes CASSLAGTGGFGNSPLHF.

The chain links TRBV19 to TRBJ2-6; D call uncertain. Germline CDR1 is LNHDA and CDR2 is SQIVND (reference sequence). V lost 5 bases, J lost 0 bases, and 8 bases lay in between. The CDR3 has 15 amino acids. CDR3 amino acids: CASSPDNSGANVLTF. DNA for the CDR3: TGTGCCAGTAGTCCAGACAACTCTGGGGCCAACGTCCTGACTTTC. Full variable domain (missing parts from reference TRBV19 and TRBJ2-6): DGGITQSPKYLFRKEGQNVTLSCEQNLNHDAMYWYRQDPGQGLRLIYYSQIVNDFQKGDIAEGYSVSREKKESFPLTVTSAQKNPTAFYLCASSPDNSGANVLTFGAGSRLTVL.

V gene TRBV5-4 combines with J gene TRBJ2-7; the match to TRBD2 covers 13 bases. CDR3 size: 16 residues. Germline CDR1 is SGHNT and CDR2 is YYREEE (reference sequence). The V segment lost 4 bases and the J segment 6 bases; nucleotides outside the gene matches: 10. CDR3 bases: TGTGCCAGCAGCCCCCGGCCGGGACTAGCGGGATCCGAGCAGTACTTC. Protein: CASSPRPGLAGSEQYF.

V usage is TRBV2 and J usage is TRBJ2-1, with TRBD1 matching over 7 bases. The CDR3 has 15 residues. The germline gives CDR1 SNHLY, CDR2 FYNNEI. V shed 7 bases and J 12 bases; nucleotides not matched to a gene: 18. The CDR3 loop reads CASKLTGFDVEGQFF. For the CDR3, the DNA is TGTGCCAGCAAGTTGACAGGGTTTGACGTCGAGGGGCAGTTCTTC.

This clone showed up just once. The V gene is TRBV28, the J gene TRBJ2-1; 10 nucleotides match TRBD2. J was trimmed by 8 bases and V by 6 bases; bases with no gene match: 13. CDR3 length: 16 residues. The germline CDR1 and CDR2 sequences are MDHEN and SYDVKM. The CDR3 DNA sequence: TGTGCCAGCAGCCTCCTGGCTAGCGGGAGTAGAGATGAGCAGTTCTTC. Its protein is CASSLLASGSRDEQFF.

This clone was detected only once. This rearrangement joins TRBV28 to TRBJ2-5, with 11 bases that match TRBD1. This CDR3 spans 14 amino acids. Germline CDR1 is MDHEN and CDR2 is SYDVKM. The ends lost 5 bases at V and 5 bases at J; junction bases unmatched: 4. The CDR3: CASSPGTGGETQYF. CDR3 coding DNA: TGTGCCAGCAGTCCCGGGACAGGGGGGGAGACCCAGTACTTC.

V is TRBV30 and J is TRBJ1-3; D is uncertain. V lost 3 bases, J lost 0 bases, and 6 bases lay in between. The germline CDR1 and CDR2 sequences are GTSNPN and SVGIG (reference sequence). The CDR3 covers 13 residues. The CDR3 region is CAWRRDSGNTIYF. CDR3 DNA sequence: TGTGCCTGGAGAAGAGACTCTGGAAACACCATATATTTT.

The chain carries TRBV6-5 and TRBJ1-1; a possible D gene is TRBD1 (6 bases). This CDR3 region has 16 residues. The germline V gene has CDR1 MNHEY and CDR2 SVGAGI. Trimming cost V 3 bases and J 0 bases, with 14 bases left between them. CDR3 nucleotide sequence: TGTGCCAGCAGTTATTCGAAGGGACAACTGAACACTGAAGCTTTCTTT. This codes for CASSYSKGQLNTEAFF.

The chain joins TRBV7-2 to TRBJ1-3; D gene uncertain. Trimming took 5 bases from V and 0 from J, leaving 11 bases between them. Germline loops: CDR1 SGHTA, CDR2 FQGNSA. This CDR3 has 15 residues. The CDR3: CASSPRGRSGNTIYF. CDR3 DNA sequence: TGTGCCAGCAGCCCTAGAGGGCGCTCTGGAAACACCATATATTTT.

This chain joins TRBV7-9 and TRBJ2-5; 10 positions match TRBD1. V dropped 5 bases and J dropped 5; count of bases not matched to a gene: 8. This CDR3 has 15 amino acids. Germline V gives CDR1 SEHNR, CDR2 FQNEAQ (reference sequence). The CDR3 is CASSHRRQGAETQYF. The CDR3 nucleotides read TGTGCCAGCAGCCATCGACGACAGGGGGCGGAGACCCAGTACTTC.

The CDR3 nucleotides read TGTGCCAGCAGTTACAGGAGCTCCTACGAGCAGTACTTC. Its protein product is CASSYRSSYEQYF. The chain recombines TRBV6-5 with TRBJ2-7; D gene uncertain. CDR1 and CDR2 from the germline V gene are MNHEY and SVGAGI. Trimming removed 2 bases at V and 0 bases at J, with 5 bases between. The CDR3 loop spans 13 amino acids.

The J gene is TRBJ1-1, the V gene TRBV3-1 (or the pseudogene TRBV3-2); 8 bases align to TRBD1. The CDR3 has 13 residues. From germline, CDR1 is LGHDT and CDR2 YNNKEL (reference sequence). The J segment lost 7 bases and the V segment lost 6 bases, leaving 7 bases of the junction unmatched. The CDR3 sequence: CASRRTGPIEAFF. As DNA, the CDR3 is TGTGCCAGCAGGAGGACAGGGCCAATTGAAGCTTTCTTT.

V gene TRBV7-2 combines with J gene TRBJ2-5, with 10 bases fitting TRBD2. V shed 5 bases, J shed 5 bases, and the junction held 2 bases outside the gene matches. Germline lookup yields CDR1 SGHTA and CDR2 FQGNSA. This CDR3 comprises 13 residues. CDR3 in amino acids: CASSRLAGETQYF. CDR3 DNA sequence: TGTGCCAGCAGCCGACTAGCGGGCGAGACCCAGTACTTC.

The V gene is TRBV6-2 or TRBV6-3, the J gene TRBJ2-7; 7 nucleotides align to TRBD2. V shed 0 bases and J 0 bases; nucleotides not matched to a gene: 8. The germline V gene encodes CDR1 MNHEY and CDR2 SVGEGT. The CDR3 loop spans 17 amino acids. The CDR3 region is CASSYSLGLADSYEQYF. The CDR3 nucleotides are TGTGCCAGCAGTTACTCATTGGGTCTAGCGGACTCCTACGAGCAGTACTTC.